The text below deals with one TCR beta chain. The antigen is unknown. This entry comes from a study of cytomegalovirus exposure and HLA in healthy donors. Study-wide results and limits: Looking again later, the authors saw that most CMV-associated TCR beta chains seemed HLA-restricted. A missense variant in DCLRE1C was later tied to TCR beta V- and J-gene trimming.

Every donor was a healthy person donating bone marrow. Although they were nominally healthy when sampled, donors likely had unrecorded immune exposures. PCR used 60 Vbeta primers and 13 Jbeta primers. Sequencing was performed with immunoSEQ multiplex PCR; in TCRdb, only in-frame clones are kept and a portion is missing. The sample includes some 87,000 clones, 60% to 85% of them seen just once. This CDR3 is 11 amino acids long. Per germline, CDR1 ENHRY and CDR2 SYGVKD. V lost 2 bases and J lost 8, with 6 bases in between. The sample comprised PBMCs. This chain joins TRBV10-3 and TRBJ1-2; no firm D call. This receptor was obtained from a man aged 45-60 years in good health and CMV-seropositive. The DNA of the CDR3 is TGTGCCATCAGTGAGGATAGCGGCTACACCTTC. This translates into CAISEDSGYTF.